A single T cell receptor (beta chain) is shown here with its context. Its antigen is unknown. The sample originates from a study of shared clonotypes between healthy human individuals. General study findings and limits: Among the subsets, naive ones generally showed larger estimated richness than memory ones.

CDR1 and CDR2 (germline): MDHEN, SYDVKM. Trimming left V 6 bases short and J 4 bases short, with 9 bases between. This CDR3 has 12 amino acids. Using immunoSEQ multiplex PCR, the repertoire was profiled, and TCRdb retains in-frame clones only, with some absent. The sample lists 950,000 to 1,300,000 clones, around 76% occurring once. Investigators divided CD4+ cells into CD45RA+ naive and CD45RA-negative memory subsets. The chain joins TRBV28 to TRBJ1-2; D not resolved. The sequencing input was memory CD4+ T cells sorted from blood. Subset indicated: CD45RA-negative fraction. The sequence was obtained from a young man in good health. CDR3 protein: CASSPAVYGYTF. The CDR3 nucleotides are TGTGCCAGCAGCCCGGCTGTCTATGGCTACACCTTC.